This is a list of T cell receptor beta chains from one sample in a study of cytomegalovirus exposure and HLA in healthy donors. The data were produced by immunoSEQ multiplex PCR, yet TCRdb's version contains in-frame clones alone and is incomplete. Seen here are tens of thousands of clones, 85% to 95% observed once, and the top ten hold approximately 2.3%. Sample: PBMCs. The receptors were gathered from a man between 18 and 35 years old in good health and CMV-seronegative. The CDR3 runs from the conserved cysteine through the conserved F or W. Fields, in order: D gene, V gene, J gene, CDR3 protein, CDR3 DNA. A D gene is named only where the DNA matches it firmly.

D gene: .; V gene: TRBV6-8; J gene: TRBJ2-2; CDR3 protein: CASSQGSGELFF; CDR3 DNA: TGTGCCAGCAGCCAGGGTTCCGGGGAGCTGTTTTTT
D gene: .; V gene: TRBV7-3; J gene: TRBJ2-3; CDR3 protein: CASSLIRGSASTDTQYF; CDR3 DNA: TGTGCCAGCAGCTTAATTAGGGGATCTGCTAGCACAGATACGCAGTATTTT
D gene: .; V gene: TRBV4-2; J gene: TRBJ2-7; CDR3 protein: CASSQDQGTLGEQYF; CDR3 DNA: TGTGCCAGCAGCCAAGATCAGGGGACGTTGGGAGAGCAGTACTTC
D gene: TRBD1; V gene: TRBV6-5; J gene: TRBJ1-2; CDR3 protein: CASRGTGNYGYTF; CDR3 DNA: TGTGCCAGCAGAGGGACAGGGAACTATGGCTACACCTTC
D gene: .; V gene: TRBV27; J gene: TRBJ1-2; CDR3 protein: CATLRPGQPYGYTF; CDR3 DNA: TGTGCCACCCTACGGCCCGGACAGCCCTATGGCTACACCTTC
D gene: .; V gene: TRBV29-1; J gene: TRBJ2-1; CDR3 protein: CSVGGRVTYNEQFF; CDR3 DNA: TGCAGCGTTGGGGGGCGGGTAACCTACAATGAGCAGTTCTTC
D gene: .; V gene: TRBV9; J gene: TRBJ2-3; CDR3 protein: CASRKGLAGTDTQYF; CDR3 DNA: TGTGCCAGCAGAAAGGGCCTAGCCGGCACAGATACGCAGTATTTT
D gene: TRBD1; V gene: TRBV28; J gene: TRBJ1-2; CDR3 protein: CASRTGTLGYTF; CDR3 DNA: TGTGCCAGCAGGACAGGGACCCTTGGCTACACCTTC
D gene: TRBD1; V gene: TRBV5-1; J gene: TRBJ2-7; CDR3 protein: CASRVDRVPSYEQYF; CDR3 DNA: TGCGCCAGCAGGGTCGACAGGGTCCCCTCCTACGAGCAGTACTTC
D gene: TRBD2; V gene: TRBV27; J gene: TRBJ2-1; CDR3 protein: CASSPGPGLAGIDNEQFF; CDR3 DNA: TGTGCCAGCAGCCCCGGGCCGGGACTAGCGGGGATAGACAATGAGCAGTTCTTC
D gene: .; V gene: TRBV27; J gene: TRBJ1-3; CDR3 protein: CASSLSLGGGPNTIYF; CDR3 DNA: TGTGCCAGCAGTTTATCCCTCGGGGGGGGGCCAAACACCATATATTTT
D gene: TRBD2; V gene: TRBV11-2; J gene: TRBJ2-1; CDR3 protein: CASSLGTSDYNEQFF; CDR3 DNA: TGTGCCAGCAGCTTAGGGACTAGCGACTACAATGAGCAGTTCTTC
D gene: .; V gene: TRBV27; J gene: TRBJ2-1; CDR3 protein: CASSGRDFEQFF; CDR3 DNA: TGTGCCAGCAGTGGCAGGGATTTTGAGCAGTTCTTC
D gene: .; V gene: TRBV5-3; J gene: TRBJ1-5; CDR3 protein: CARSPFVEGGNQPQHF; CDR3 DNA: TGTGCCAGAAGCCCGTTTGTGGAGGGCGGCAATCAGCCCCAGCATTTT